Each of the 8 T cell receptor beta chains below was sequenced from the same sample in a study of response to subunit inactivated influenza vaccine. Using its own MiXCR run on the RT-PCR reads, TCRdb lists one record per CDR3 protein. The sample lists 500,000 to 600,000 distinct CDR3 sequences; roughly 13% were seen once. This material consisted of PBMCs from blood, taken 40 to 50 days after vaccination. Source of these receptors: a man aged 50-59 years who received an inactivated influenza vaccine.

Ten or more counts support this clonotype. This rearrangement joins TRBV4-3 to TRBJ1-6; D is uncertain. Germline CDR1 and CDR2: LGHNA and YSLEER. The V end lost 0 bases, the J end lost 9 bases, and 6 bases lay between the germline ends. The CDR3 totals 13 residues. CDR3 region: CASSQDSFSPLHF. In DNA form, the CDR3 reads TGCGCCAGCAGCCAAGACAGTTTTTCACCCCTCCACTTT.

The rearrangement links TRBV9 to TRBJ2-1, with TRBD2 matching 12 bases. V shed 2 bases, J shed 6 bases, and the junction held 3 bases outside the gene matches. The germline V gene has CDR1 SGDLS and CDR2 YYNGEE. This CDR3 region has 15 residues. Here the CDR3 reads CASSVTSGSTNEQFF. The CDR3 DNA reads TGTGCCAGCAGCGTGACTAGCGGGAGTACCAATGAGCAGTTCTTC.

The CDR3 nucleotides read TGTGCCAGCAGCCAAGACTCCGAACAGTACAATGAGCAGTTCTTC. Protein: CASSQDSEQYNEQFF. J is TRBJ2-1 and V is TRBV3-1; D call uncertain. The CDR3 is made up of 15 amino acids. V lost 0 bases to trimming and J lost 4 bases, with 10 bases between them. CDR1 is LGHDT and CDR2 is YNNKEL in the germline V gene (reference sequence).

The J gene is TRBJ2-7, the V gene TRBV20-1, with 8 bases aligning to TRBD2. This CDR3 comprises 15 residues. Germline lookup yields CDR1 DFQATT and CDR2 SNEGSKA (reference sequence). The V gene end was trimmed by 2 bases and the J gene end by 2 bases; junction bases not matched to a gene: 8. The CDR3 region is CSARSVAGLAYEQYF. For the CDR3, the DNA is TGCAGTGCTAGATCTGTTGCGGGACTAGCCTACGAGCAGTACTTC.

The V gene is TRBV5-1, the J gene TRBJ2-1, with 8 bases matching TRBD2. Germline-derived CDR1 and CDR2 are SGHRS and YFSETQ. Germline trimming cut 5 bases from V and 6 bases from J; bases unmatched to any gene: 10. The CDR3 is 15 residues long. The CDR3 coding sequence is TGCGCCAGCAGTAGTTCGGGGGGGGGTTTCAATGAGCAGTTCTTC. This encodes CASSSSGGGFNEQFF.

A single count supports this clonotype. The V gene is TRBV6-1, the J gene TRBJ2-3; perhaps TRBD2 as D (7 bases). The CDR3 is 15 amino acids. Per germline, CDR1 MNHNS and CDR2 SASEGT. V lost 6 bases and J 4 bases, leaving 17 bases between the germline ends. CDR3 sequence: CASRDQRGGPDTQYF. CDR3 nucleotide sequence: TGTGCCAGCAGGGACCAAAGGGGGGGACCAGATACGCAGTATTTT.

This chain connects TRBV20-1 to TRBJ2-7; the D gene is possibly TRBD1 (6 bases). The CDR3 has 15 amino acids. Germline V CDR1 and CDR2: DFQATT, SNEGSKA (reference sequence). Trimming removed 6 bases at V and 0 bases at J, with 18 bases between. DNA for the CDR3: TGCAGTGCCCAAGATACAGGGATACTCTCCTACGAGCAGTACTTC. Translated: CSAQDTGILSYEQYF.

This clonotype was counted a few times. CDR3 amino acids: CASSLNAYEQYF. CDR3 DNA sequence: TGTGCCAGCAGCTTAAACGCCTACGAGCAGTACTTC. The chain couples TRBV7-2 to TRBJ2-7; D unclear. This CDR3 has 12 residues. Trimming shortened V by 2 bases and J by 2 bases, and 4 bases separated the two germline ends. CDR1 SGHTA and CDR2 FQGNSA come from the germline V gene.